This record covers a single T cell receptor beta chain. Its antigen remains unknown. Included as multiple sclerosis controls were treatment-naive patients who had stable or active relapsing-remitting disease. These data belong to a study of CD8 T cells in Susac syndrome. Study-level points and caveats: The authors acknowledged that their TCR sequencing and HLA analysis involved a relatively small number of individuals.

RNA in amounts of about 0.5 to 1 ug was reverse transcribed with random hexamers. With immunoSEQ multiplex PCR, TCR beta CDR3 was amplified across 54 Vbeta and 13 Jbeta. From the immunoSEQ multiplex PCR reads, TCRdb called clonotypes with MiXCR, one entry per CDR3 protein. Of about 150,000 distinct CDR3 sequences listed, over 85% are singletons. Losses at the gene ends were 7 bases for V and 4 bases for J; bases not matched to a gene: 7. CDR3 length: 13 amino acids. CDR1 and CDR2 from the germline V gene are PRHDT and FYEKMQ (reference sequence). J is TRBJ2-7 and V is TRBV13; 7 bases are a match to TRBD1. The sequencing input was CD8+ T cells from PBMCs. This clonotype was sampled from a human donor with multiple sclerosis. CDR3 loop: CASNVDRAYEQYF. In DNA form, the CDR3 reads TGTGCCAGCAACGTTGACAGGGCTTACGAGCAGTACTTC. The full variable domain, rest sourced from reference TRBV13 and TRBJ2-7, is AAGVIQSPRHLIKEKRETATLKCYPIPRHDTVYWYQQGPGQDPQFLISFYEKMQSDKGSIPDRFSAQQFSDYHSELNMSSLELGDSALYFCASNVDRAYEQYFGPGTRLTVT.